Shown below are 32 T cell receptor beta chains from a single sample sequenced in a study of shared T cell receptors in the human thymus. Generated by immunoSEQ multiplex PCR, the TCRdb table keeps only in-frame clones and is missing some. The table shows almost 550,000 clones, with around three quarters occurring only once. Separately, the same data were catalogued under a study of human thymus T cells.

Sequenced material: thymocytes. Receptors originate from a boy less than two years old with a congenital heart defect.

The CDR3 reads CASSPGRESWGLTDTQYF. The DNA for the CDR3 is TGTGCCAGCAGCCCCGGACGCGAATCATGGGGCCTCACAGATACGCAGTATTTT. The chain carries TRBV11-2 and TRBJ2-3, with D perhaps matching TRBD1 (5 bases). CDR1 is SGHAT, CDR2 FQNNGV, per germline. CDR3 length equals 18 residues. Trimming left V 5 bases short and J 2 bases short, with 23 bases between.

This chain uses TRBV5-6 with TRBJ2-7, with a weak D call TRBD2 (6 bases). The V end lost 3 bases, the J end lost 0 bases, and 13 bases lay between the germline ends. Germline V gene sequence: CDR1 SGHDT, CDR2 YYEEEE. The CDR3 has 15 residues. As DNA, the CDR3 is TGTGCCAGCAGCTCTCCGGGAGCCAGCTCCTACGAGCAGTACTTC. Protein product: CASSSPGASSYEQYF.

This chain connects TRBV5-4 to TRBJ2-7, with a possible D match to TRBD1 (6 bases). Germline lookup yields CDR1 SGHNT and CDR2 YYREEE (reference sequence). Trimming left V 2 bases short and J 6 bases short, with 18 bases between. The CDR3 is made up of 15 amino acids. The DNA for the CDR3 is TGTGCCAGCAGCTTCCACCGTGGACAGAGGCGCGAGCAGTACTTC. This sequence encodes CASSFHRGQRREQYF.

The V and J genes are TRBV5-4 and TRBJ2-3; 8 bases line up with TRBD2. The CDR3 is made up of 16 amino acids. The V and J ends lost 4 bases and 4 bases, in that order; junction bases with no gene match: 11. Germline V lookup: CDR1 SGHNT, CDR2 YYREEE (reference sequence). For the CDR3, the DNA is TGTGCCAGCAGCAATGAAAAGGTCGGGGGGGCAGATACGCAGTATTTT. As protein: CASSNEKVGGADTQYF. Full variable domain (missing parts from reference TRBV5-4 and TRBJ2-3): ETGVTQSPTHLIKTRGQQVTLRCSSQSGHNTVSWYQQALGQGPQFIFQYYREEENGRGNFPPRFSGLQFPNYSSELNVNALELDDSALYLCASSNEKVGGADTQYFGPGTRLTVL.

Details on this clone: The same CDR3 also results from other DNA sequences found in this sample. The genes are TRBV29-1 and TRBJ2-7, with D maybe TRBD2 (5 bases). The CDR3 totals 13 residues. Trimming stripped 6 bases from V and 0 bases from J, with 12 bases between. Germline CDR1 is SQVTM and CDR2 is ANQGSEA. CDR3 nucleotides: TGCAGCGTAACGACGGGAAGCTCCTACGAGCAGTACTTC. Translating it yields CSVTTGSSYEQYF.

The genes are TRBV14 and TRBJ2-7; 11 nucleotides align to TRBD2. V lost 0 bases, J lost 6 bases, and 7 bases stayed unmatched. Germline V gives CDR1 SGHDN, CDR2 FVKESK. The CDR3 has 16 amino acids. The CDR3, as DNA: TGTGCCAGCAGCCAAGAAATAGCGGGAGGGCCGGTCGAGCAGTACTTC. Its protein product is CASSQEIAGGPVEQYF. Combining the CDR3 with reference TRBV14 and TRBJ2-7 gives the whole variable domain EAGVTQFPSHSVIEKGQTVTLRCDPISGHDNLYWYRRVMGKEIKFLLHFVKESKQDESGMPNNRFLAERTGGTYSTLKVQPAELEDSGVYFCASSQEIAGGPVEQYFGPGTRLTVT.

The CDR3 nucleotides are TGTGCCAGTAGGTTTAGCGGGAGGAATAGGGCAGATACGCAGTATTTT. It specifies CASRFSGRNRADTQYF. The chain is built from TRBV19 and TRBJ2-3; TRBD2 matches at 10 bases. The CDR3 extends over 16 amino acids. V lost 6 bases, J lost 4 bases, and 10 bases stayed unmatched. Per germline, CDR1 LNHDA and CDR2 SQIVND (reference sequence). Together with reference TRBV19 and TRBJ2-3, the CDR3 gives the full variable domain: DGGITQSPKYLFRKEGQNVTLSCEQNLNHDAMYWYRQDPGQGLRLIYYSQIVNDFQKGDIAEGYSVSREKKESFPLTVTSAQKNPTAFYLCASRFSGRNRADTQYFGPGTRLTVL.

This clone occurred once. The chain is built from TRBV6-4 and TRBJ2-7; D may be TRBD1 (6 bases). From germline, CDR1 is MRHNA and CDR2 SNTAGT. Trimming took 4 bases from V and 2 from J, leaving 15 bases between them. The CDR3 runs to 15 residues. The CDR3 bases are TGTGCCAGCAGTGCCAGACATACAGGGCCCTACGAGCAGTACTTC. This translates into CASSARHTGPYEQYF.

The V and J genes are TRBV4-3 and TRBJ1-5, with a tentative D call TRBD1 (6 bases). The V gene's germline CDR1 is LGHNA and CDR2 YSLEER. The CDR3 has 15 residues. Trimming removed 0 bases from V and 6 bases from J, with 12 bases in between. In nucleotides, the CDR3 is TGCGCCAGCAGCCAAGATGGTTTAGGGGGTCAGCCCCAGCATTTT. Protein product: CASSQDGLGGQPQHF.

V gene TRBV6-5 combines with J gene TRBJ2-1; 12 positions agree with TRBD2. Germline values: CDR1 MNHEY, CDR2 SVGAGI. J gave up 10 bases and V 9 bases, and 7 bases lay outside the gene matches. The CDR3 is 13 residues long. CDR3 region: CASLTSGSREQFF. The CDR3 DNA is TGTGCCAGTTTGACTAGCGGGAGCAGAGAGCAGTTCTTC.

V usage is TRBV14 and J usage is TRBJ2-1, with 11 bases fitting TRBD1. Trimming cost V 5 bases and J 7 bases; bases outside gene matches: 10. CDR3 length: 16 residues. Germline CDR1 is SGHDN and CDR2 is FVKESK. The DNA for the CDR3 is TGTGCCAGCAGCTACCCCGGGACAGGGGGGAGGAATGAGCAGTTCTTC. This gives the protein CASSYPGTGGRNEQFF.

Turning to this clone: Other DNA sequences in the same sample also yield this CDR3. The chain joins TRBV19 to TRBJ2-7; 9 bases match TRBD1. The CDR3 extends over 15 amino acids. CDR1 is LNHDA, CDR2 SQIVND, per germline (reference sequence). V lost 1 base and J lost 2; bases outside the gene matches: 3. The DNA of the CDR3 is TGTGCCAGTAGTATAGCGGGACAGGGCACCTACGAGCAGTACTTC. Translating it yields CASSIAGQGTYEQYF.

The V call is TRBV6-1, the J call TRBJ2-4, with 8 bases identical to TRBD2. The ends lost 3 bases at V and 7 bases at J; junction bases unmatched: 8. In germline, CDR1 is MNHNS, CDR2 SASEGT. The CDR3 runs to 15 residues. The CDR3 DNA reads TGTGCCAGCAGTGAGAACGGGGGGGCATGGAACATTCAGTACTTC. It specifies CASSENGGAWNIQYF.

This clone was seen once. J is TRBJ2-2 and V is TRBV18; TRBD1 might be the D (7 bases). There are 16 residues in the CDR3. The germline V gene has CDR1 KGHSH and CDR2 LQKENI. Between the trimmed V and J ends, which lost 0 bases and 3 bases, there was a span of 11 bases. The CDR3 loop is CASSPPRGVDTGELFF. The CDR3 nucleotides are TGTGCCAGCTCACCACCCAGGGGGGTGGACACCGGGGAGCTGTTTTTT.

The chain joins TRBV9 to TRBJ2-3; 10 bases match TRBD1. The CDR3 runs to 17 residues. The germline V gene has CDR1 SGDLS and CDR2 YYNGEE. The V segment lost 4 bases and the J segment 0 bases; nucleotides outside the gene matches: 8. CDR3 sequence (DNA): TGTGCCAGCAGCCCGGGGAGGGGACAGGGGAGCACAGATACGCAGTATTTT. It codes for CASSPGRGQGSTDTQYF.

V is TRBV2 and J is TRBJ1-5; 8 nucleotides align to TRBD1. Germline-derived CDR1 and CDR2 are SNHLY and FYNNEI. V trimming: 0 bases; J trimming: 7 bases; junction bases outside the gene matches: 5. This CDR3 region has 15 residues. This chain's CDR3 is CASSEALTGGQPQHF. CDR3 DNA sequence: TGTGCCAGCAGTGAAGCGCTAACAGGGGGACAGCCCCAGCATTTT.

This CDR3 is CASSLLEGQGRTGELFF. The DNA for the CDR3 is TGCGCCAGCAGCCTTCTCGAGGGACAGGGAAGAACCGGGGAGCTGTTTTTT. The chain employs TRBV4-3 and TRBJ2-2; 9 bases agree with TRBD1. V trimming: 4 bases; J trimming: 5 bases; junction bases outside the gene matches: 11. CDR3 length equals 17 residues. Per the germline V gene, CDR1 is LGHNA and CDR2 is YSLEER.

The table lists this clone with a few counts. The CDR3 DNA sequence: TGTGCCAGCGGGAAGCGGGCGGCGGATACGCAGTATTTT. This translates into CASGKRAADTQYF. The chain carries TRBV6-5 and TRBJ2-3, with D perhaps TRBD2 (6 bases). CDR1 and CDR2 (germline): MNHEY, SVGAGI. This CDR3 contains 13 residues. V shed 8 bases and J shed 6 bases, with 15 bases lying between them.

The rearrangement joins TRBV29-1 to TRBJ2-5; the D gene is possibly TRBD2 (5 bases). Germline V gives CDR1 SQVTM, CDR2 ANQGSEA. V lost 7 bases, J lost 0 bases, and 9 bases lay in between. The CDR3 consists of 12 residues. The CDR3 loop is CSGRPNQETQYF. DNA of the CDR3: TGCAGCGGGAGGCCCAACCAAGAGACCCAGTACTTC. Full variable domain (rest looked up from reference TRBV29-1 and TRBJ2-5): SAVISQKPSRDICQRGTSLTIQCQVDSQVTMMFWYRQQPGQSLTLIATANQGSEATYESGFVIDKFPISRPNLTFSTLTVSNMSPEDSSIYLCSGRPNQETQYFGPGTRLLVL.

The chain carries TRBV10-3 and TRBJ2-1; 7 bases are shared with TRBD1. Germline-derived CDR1 and CDR2 are ENHRY and SYGVKD. Trimming removed 6 bases from V and 0 bases from J; junction bases left unmatched: 20. The CDR3 has 20 amino acids. The CDR3 DNA reads as TGTGCCATCAGGCCCTGGGACAGCAAGACCAGTGGGAGCTCCTACAATGAGCAGTTCTTC. It is translated as CAIRPWDSKTSGSSYNEQFF.

The chain recombines TRBV10-1 with TRBJ2-7; 9 positions agree with TRBD2. Germline V CDR1 and CDR2: WNHNN, SYGVQD (reference sequence). The CDR3 is made up of 16 amino acids. After removal of 0 bases from V and 5 bases from J, the junction contained 8 bases not matched to a gene. The CDR3 sequence is CASSESVWTSVDEQYF. CDR3 coding DNA: TGCGCCAGCAGTGAGTCTGTCTGGACTAGCGTCGACGAGCAGTACTTC.

This rearrangement joins TRBV6-4 to TRBJ1-1, with 10 bases that match TRBD1. Losses at the gene ends were 2 bases for V and 1 base for J; bases not matched to a gene: 7. This CDR3 has 17 residues. Germline assignment: CDR1 MRHNA and CDR2 SNTAGT. The CDR3 DNA is TGTGCCAGCAGTGACGGTCCCGACAGGGGGCGGAACACTGAAGCTTTCTTT. It is translated as CASSDGPDRGRNTEAFF.

The CDR3 nucleotides read TGTGCCAGCAGCTTAGGTGGCCCTCTAGCGCGCCAAGAGACCCAGTACTTC. It translates to CASSLGGPLARQETQYF. This chain connects TRBV7-6 to TRBJ2-5; TRBD2 is a possible D gene (6 bases). Germline-derived CDR1 and CDR2 are SGHVS and FNYEAQ. This CDR3 has 17 residues. Between the trimmed V and J ends, which lost 1 base and 1 base, there was a span of 16 bases.

This chain uses TRBV28 with TRBJ1-5; 7 bases are a match to TRBD1. V lost 2 bases, J lost 6 bases, and 10 bases stayed unmatched. There are 16 residues in the CDR3. Germline lookup yields CDR1 MDHEN and CDR2 SYDVKM. CDR3 amino acids: CASSLAGQEGVQPQHF. In DNA form, the CDR3 reads TGTGCCAGCAGTTTAGCCGGACAGGAGGGGGTTCAGCCCCAGCATTTT.

Concerning this clone itself: Other nucleotide sequences in the sample specify the same CDR3. The rearrangement uses TRBV5-5 and TRBJ2-1; 11 bases align to TRBD2. V shed 2 bases and J 3 bases; nucleotides not matched to a gene: 1. From germline, CDR1 is SGHKS and CDR2 YYEKEE (reference sequence). This CDR3 is built from 15 residues. CDR3 in DNA: TGTGCCAGCAGCTTCGGGACTAGCGGCTACAATGAGCAGTTCTTC. Its translation: CASSFGTSGYNEQFF.

The sample holds one count of this clone. The chain uses TRBV4-3 and TRBJ2-7, with 9 bases identical to TRBD2. Germline CDR1 is LGHNA and CDR2 is YSLEER. This CDR3 region has 16 residues. The V gene end was trimmed by 0 bases and the J gene end by 7 bases; junction bases not matched to a gene: 10. The CDR3 protein is CASSQDRAGGPWEQYF. The CDR3 nucleotides read TGCGCCAGCAGCCAAGATCGGGCGGGAGGGCCGTGGGAGCAGTACTTC.

V is TRBV29-1 and J is TRBJ2-7; 8 bases align to TRBD2. Looked up from germline, CDR1 is SQVTM and CDR2 is ANQGSEA. With V trimmed by 7 bases and J by 3 bases, 8 bases remained unmatched. CDR3 length equals 13 residues. The CDR3 sequence is CSALSGIYYEQYF. The CDR3 bases are TGCAGCGCGCTTAGCGGGATCTACTACGAGCAGTACTTC.

This chain joins TRBV15 and TRBJ2-1; 15 bases match TRBD2. The V gene's germline CDR1 is LNHNV and CDR2 YYDKDF (reference sequence). The junction had 11 bases not matched to a gene; V was cut back by 6 bases and J by 8 bases. The CDR3 loop spans 17 amino acids. CDR3 sequence reads: CATSRRGTSGRRDEQFF. CDR3 DNA: TGTGCCACCAGTCGTCGCGGGACTAGCGGGAGGAGGGATGAGCAGTTCTTC.

The chain combines TRBV7-9 with TRBJ1-2; weak D call: TRBD1 (5 bases). The CDR3 covers 13 residues. The V and J ends lost 5 bases and 2 bases respectively, with 9 bases between them. Germline CDR1 reads SEHNR; CDR2 reads FQNEAQ (reference sequence). The CDR3 is CASSPTANYGYTF. For the CDR3, the DNA is TGTGCCAGCAGCCCGACAGCCAACTATGGCTACACCTTC.

This clone was detected once. V usage is TRBV19 and J usage is TRBJ2-1, with D perhaps matching TRBD1 (6 bases). This CDR3 has 16 residues. V was pared by 1 base and J by 6 bases, with 16 bases between. CDR1 and CDR2 from the germline V gene are LNHDA and SQIVND (reference sequence). CDR3 in amino acids: CASSIGRGHLGNEQFF. CDR3 nucleotide sequence: TGTGCCAGTAGTATAGGCCGGGGACACCTGGGCAATGAGCAGTTCTTC.

CDR3 DNA: TGCAGCGTCTGTCTAGCGGGATCAGATACGCAGTATTTT. Translating gives CSVCLAGSDTQYF. The chain joins TRBV29-1 to TRBJ2-3; the match to TRBD2 covers 9 bases. This CDR3 region has 13 residues. With 6 bases clipped from V and 4 bases from J, the junction kept 5 bases outside the gene matches. Germline loops: CDR1 SQVTM, CDR2 ANQGSEA.

This chain uses TRBV11-3 with TRBJ2-7, with TRBD2 matching 13 bases. The CDR3 is 15 residues long. The trim removed 4 bases at V and 6 bases at J, leaving 6 bases unmatched. Germline V gives CDR1 SGHNT, CDR2 YENEEA. CDR3 sequence (DNA): TGTGCCAGCAGCTCCGGGACTAGCGGGACCCTCGAGCAGTACTTC. This gives the protein CASSSGTSGTLEQYF.